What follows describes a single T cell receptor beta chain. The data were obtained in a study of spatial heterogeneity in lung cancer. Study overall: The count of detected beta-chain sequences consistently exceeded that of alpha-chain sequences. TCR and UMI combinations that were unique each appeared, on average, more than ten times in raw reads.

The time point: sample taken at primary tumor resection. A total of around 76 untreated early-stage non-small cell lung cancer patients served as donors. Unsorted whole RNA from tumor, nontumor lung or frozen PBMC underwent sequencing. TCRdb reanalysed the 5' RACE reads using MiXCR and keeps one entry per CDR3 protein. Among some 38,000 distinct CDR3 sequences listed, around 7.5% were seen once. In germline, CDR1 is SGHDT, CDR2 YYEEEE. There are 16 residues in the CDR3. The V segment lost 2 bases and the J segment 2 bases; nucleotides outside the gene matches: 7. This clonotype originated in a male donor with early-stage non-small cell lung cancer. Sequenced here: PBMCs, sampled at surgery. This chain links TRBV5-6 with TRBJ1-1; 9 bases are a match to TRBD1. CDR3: CASSFKTGGINTEAFF. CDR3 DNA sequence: TGTGCCAGCAGCTTTAAAACAGGGGGCATTAACACTGAAGCTTTCTTT.